Listed here are 26 T cell receptor beta chains from one sample, sequenced in a study of blood T cell repertoires in COVID-19. The data were produced by immunoSEQ multiplex PCR, yet TCRdb's version contains in-frame clones alone and is incomplete. The sample has about 250,000 clones; 80% to 90% are singletons. Sequencing was performed on PBMCs or T cells enriched from blood (not recorded which). The receptors originated from a woman under 40 who had recovered from COVID-19.

V usage is TRBV5-1 and J usage is TRBJ2-1, with TRBD2 matching 11 bases. CDR3 length: 15 amino acids. From germline, CDR1 is SGHRS and CDR2 YFSETQ. Losses at the gene ends were 7 bases for V and 6 bases for J; bases not matched to a gene: 9. The CDR3 nucleotides read TGCGCCAGCTTCGATACTAGCGGGAGTGGCAATGAGCAGTTCTTC. Its protein product is CASFDTSGSGNEQFF. The entire variable domain, with the rest obtained from reference TRBV5-1 and TRBJ2-1, is as follows: KAGVTQTPRYLIKTRGQQVTLSCSPISGHRSVSWYQQTPGQGLQFLFEYFSETQRNKGNFPGRFSGRQFSNSRSEMNVSTLELGDSALYLCASFDTSGSGNEQFFGPGTRLTVL.

The genes are TRBV10-3 and TRBJ1-1, with 11 bases identical to TRBD1. Trimming removed 4 bases from V and 1 base from J; junction bases left unmatched: 2. This CDR3 spans 15 amino acids. Per the germline V gene, CDR1 is ENHRY and CDR2 is SYGVKD. The CDR3 reads CAISGDRGSNTEAFF. In nucleotides, the CDR3 is TGTGCCATCAGTGGGGACAGGGGGTCGAACACTGAAGCTTTCTTT.

CDR3 sequence (DNA): TGTGCCAGCAGTTTAAACTATCCGAACACTGAAGCTTTCTTT. This translates into CASSLNYPNTEAFF. The J gene is TRBJ1-1, the V gene TRBV28; D is unresolved. Germline V gene lookup returns CDR1 MDHEN and CDR2 SYDVKM. V was pared by 2 bases and J by 1 base, with 8 bases between. CDR3 length equals 14 residues.

This clone is a singleton in its sample. The chain links TRBV11-3 to TRBJ2-2; TRBD1 matches at 9 bases. V was clipped by 0 bases and J by 6 bases; unmatched bases: 14. The germline V gene encodes CDR1 SGHNT and CDR2 YENEEA. The CDR3 consists of 19 residues. This CDR3 reads CASSLEKFGGQGIAGELFF. The CDR3 DNA follows: TGTGCCAGCAGCTTAGAAAAATTCGGAGGACAGGGGATAGCCGGGGAGCTGTTTTTT.

V and J are TRBV10-3 and TRBJ1-3, with D unclear. V gave up 7 bases and J gave up 0 bases, with 10 bases separating them. The CDR3 sequence is 14 residues long. Germline V lookup: CDR1 ENHRY, CDR2 SYGVKD. CDR3 nucleotides: TGTGCCATCACCGACACAAGCTCTGGAAACACCATATATTTT. Its protein is CAITDTSSGNTIYF.

The chain carries TRBV7-6 and TRBJ1-2, with D unresolved. The CDR3 has 13 amino acids. Germline CDR1 and CDR2: SGHVS and FNYEAQ. V was trimmed by 5 bases and J by 4 bases, leaving 11 bases between them. The CDR3 is CASSPTGPYGYTF. DNA of the CDR3: TGTGCCAGCAGCCCCACTGGGCCCTATGGCTACACCTTC. The full variable domain, completed using reference TRBV7-6 and TRBJ1-2, is GAGVSQSPRYKVTKRGQDVALRCDPISGHVSLYWYRQALGQGPEFLTYFNYEAQQDKSGLPNDRFSAERPEGSISTLTIQRTEQRDSAMYRCASSPTGPYGYTFGSGTRLTVV.

The chain couples TRBV29-1 to TRBJ1-5, with D possibly matching TRBD1 (6 bases). Germline CDR1 reads SQVTM; CDR2 reads ANQGSEA. The CDR3 extends over 13 amino acids. V was shortened by 4 bases and J by 5 bases, with 12 bases between the two germline ends. The CDR3 reads CSVGQGNDQPQHF. As DNA, the CDR3 is TGCAGCGTTGGGCAGGGGAACGATCAGCCCCAGCATTTT.

CDR3 protein: CAITPGLNQPQHF. In nucleotides, the CDR3 is TGTGCCATCACCCCGGGACTCAATCAGCCCCAGCATTTT. This chain links TRBV10-3 with TRBJ1-5; D is possibly TRBD1 (5 bases). The germline V and J ends were trimmed by 7 bases and 3 bases, with 10 bases remaining between them. Germline assignment: CDR1 ENHRY and CDR2 SYGVKD. The CDR3 has 13 residues.

The rearrangement joins TRBV9 to TRBJ2-4; TRBD2 agrees at 7 bases. Germline CDR1 reads SGDLS; CDR2 reads YYNGEE. V lost 8 bases, J lost 5 bases, and 13 bases stayed unmatched. This CDR3 region has 15 residues. CDR3 in amino acids: CARVKREGCQNIQYF. CDR3 coding DNA: TGTGCCAGGGTTAAAAGGGAGGGTTGCCAAAACATTCAGTACTTC. The complete variable domain, with remaining parts taken from reference TRBV9 and TRBJ2-4, reads DSGVTQTPKHLITATGQRVTLRCSPRSGDLSVYWYQQSLDQGLQFLIQYYNGEERAKGNILERFSAQQFPDLHSELNLSSLELGDSALYFCARVKREGCQNIQYFGAGTRLSVL.

This clone was detected only once. The chain is built from TRBV5-1 and TRBJ1-4; D unclear. Germline V lookup: CDR1 SGHRS, CDR2 YFSETQ. The CDR3 length is 15 residues. V dropped 3 bases and J dropped 0 bases, with 9 bases sitting between them. CDR3 loop: CASSSGVTTNEKLFF. The CDR3 nucleotides are TGCGCCAGCAGCTCAGGCGTCACAACTAATGAAAAACTGTTTTTT.

This sequence joins TRBV28 and TRBJ2-7; TRBD1 aligns across 9 bases. J gave up 2 bases and V 6 bases, and 8 bases lay outside the gene matches. The CDR3 contains 15 residues. Germline V lookup: CDR1 MDHEN, CDR2 SYDVKM. As DNA, the CDR3 is TGTGCCAGCAGCACCTTGGGGGACAGGGCCTACGAGCAGTACTTC. Protein: CASSTLGDRAYEQYF. Using reference TRBV28 and TRBJ2-7 for the parts outside the CDR3, the full variable domain is DVKVTQSSRYLVKRTGEKVFLECVQDMDHENMFWYRQDPGLGLRLIYFSYDVKMKEKGDIPEGYSVSREKKERFSLILESASTNQTSMYLCASSTLGDRAYEQYFGPGTRLTVT.

The chain carries TRBV19 and TRBJ2-5; a weak D match, TRBD1 (5 bases). V shed 3 bases and J shed 1 base, with 12 bases lying between them. CDR1 and CDR2 (germline): LNHDA, SQIVND (reference sequence). The length of the CDR3 is 15 residues. This CDR3 reads CASSMKGPTQETQYF. The CDR3 DNA sequence: TGTGCCAGTAGTATGAAGGGGCCGACCCAAGAGACCCAGTACTTC.

J is TRBJ2-2 and V is TRBV3-1 (or the pseudogene TRBV3-2); D possibly corresponds to TRBD1 (5 bases). The CDR3 contains 14 residues. Germline V lookup: CDR1 LGHDT, CDR2 YNNKEL (reference sequence). V lost 6 bases, J lost 1 base, and 9 bases lay in between. CDR3 nucleotide sequence: TGTGCCAGCAGAAGACAGCGGAACACCGGGGAGCTGTTTTTT. Translating it yields CASRRQRNTGELFF.

The rearrangement links TRBV5-1 to TRBJ2-7; 7 nucleotides align to TRBD1. Germline V gene sequence: CDR1 SGHRS, CDR2 YFSETQ. The length of the CDR3 is 12 residues. V was pared by 3 bases and J by 6 bases, with 3 bases of the junction left unmatched. CDR3 DNA sequence: TGCGCCAGCAGCTCGACAGGGTTCGAGCAGTACTTC. The encoded protein is CASSSTGFEQYF.

DNA of the CDR3: TGTGCCAGCAGCCAAGATCCTCATAGACTAGCGGGCTACGAGCAGTACTTC. It translates to CASSQDPHRLAGYEQYF. The V call is TRBV4-2, the J call TRBJ2-7; TRBD2 aligns across 10 bases. Per germline, CDR1 LGHNA and CDR2 YNFKEQ. J gave up 3 bases and V 0 bases, and 8 bases lay outside the gene matches. The CDR3 is made up of 17 amino acids.

The chain uses TRBV11-2 and TRBJ1-5; D is possibly TRBD1 (6 bases). CDR1 is SGHAT and CDR2 is FQNNGV in the germline V gene. Trimming removed 2 bases from V and 0 bases from J, with 8 bases in between. This CDR3 is 15 amino acids long. CDR3 in DNA: TGTGCCAGCAGCTTAATGGGACATAGCAATCAGCCCCAGCATTTT. Amino acids: CASSLMGHSNQPQHF.

The rearrangement uses TRBV19 and TRBJ2-3, with TRBD2 matching over 11 bases. Unmatched junction bases numbered 11, after V lost 3 bases and J lost 3 bases. Per germline, CDR1 LNHDA and CDR2 SQIVND (reference sequence). The CDR3 length is 18 residues. CDR3 bases: TGTGCCAGTAGTATTGGGGCTAGCGGGAGGAGATCGACAGATACGCAGTATTTT. Protein: CASSIGASGRRSTDTQYF.

This chain uses TRBV28 with TRBJ1-2, with a weak D call TRBD1 (6 bases). CDR3 length equals 13 residues. V was cut by 7 bases and J by 2 bases, with 11 bases left in between. CDR1 and CDR2 from the germline V gene are MDHEN and SYDVKM. The CDR3 region has the DNA TGTGCCAGCACCTATGGACAGAACTATGGCTACACCTTC. It encodes CASTYGQNYGYTF.

CDR3 nucleotide sequence: TGTGCCAGTAGTGTAACCGGGACAGGGGTGAATGAGCAGTTCTTC. Translating gives CASSVTGTGVNEQFF. This rearrangement joins TRBV19 to TRBJ2-1; 10 nucleotides agree with TRBD1. Trimming removed 5 bases from V and 7 bases from J; junction bases left unmatched: 8. The length of the CDR3 is 15 residues. Germline V gene sequence: CDR1 LNHDA, CDR2 SQIVND (reference sequence).

This clone showed up just once. CDR3 protein: CASSFEGAQGYTF. Written as DNA, the CDR3 is TGTGCCAGCAGTTTTGAGGGGGCTCAGGGCTACACCTTC. The V gene is TRBV28, the J gene TRBJ1-2; 7 nucleotides agree with TRBD1. The CDR3 is 13 amino acids. With V trimmed by 3 bases and J by 8 bases, 6 bases remained unmatched. Looked up from germline, CDR1 is MDHEN and CDR2 is SYDVKM.

The chain carries TRBV30 and TRBJ2-1, with D unresolved. There are 16 residues in the CDR3. From germline, CDR1 is GTSNPN and CDR2 SVGIG (reference sequence). CDR3 in amino acids: CTYQARPAAPENEQFF. The CDR3 DNA reads TGTACATATCAAGCCCGTCCGGCGGCCCCCGAAAATGAGCAGTTCTTC.

This sequence joins TRBV12-3 or TRBV12-4 and TRBJ1-5, with no clear D. This CDR3 has 13 amino acids. V lost 8 bases and J 6 bases, leaving 14 bases between the germline ends. The chain's CDR3 is CASLHGSGQPQHF. The CDR3 DNA reads as TGTGCCAGCCTTCACGGGTCGGGTCAGCCCCAGCATTTT.

This clone was picked up a small number of times. V is TRBV28 and J is TRBJ1-4, with TRBD1 as a possible D gene (6 bases). The germline gives CDR1 MDHEN, CDR2 SYDVKM. Trimming shortened V by 6 bases and J by 6 bases, and 14 bases separated the two germline ends. The CDR3 spans 14 residues. CDR3 loop: CASRPQGTYEKLFF. CDR3 nucleotides: TGTGCCAGCAGACCTCAGGGGACCTATGAAAAACTGTTTTTT.

The CDR3 spells CASSLGVGAQETQYF. CDR3 nucleotides: TGCGCCAGCAGCTTGGGGGTAGGAGCCCAAGAGACCCAGTACTTC. The chain carries TRBV5-1 and TRBJ2-5; D is unresolved. The V end lost 0 bases, the J end lost 1 base, and 10 bases lay between the germline ends. CDR1 is SGHRS and CDR2 is YFSETQ in the germline V gene. The CDR3 runs to 15 residues.

This chain links TRBV21-1 with TRBJ1-2. TRBV21-1 has pseudogene status. The CDR3 contains 14 residues. The CDR3 loop reads CASSKGVPYYGYTF. CDR3 DNA: TGTGCCAGCAGCAAAGGCGTCCCGTACTATGGCTACACCTTC.

CDR3 sequence reads: CASSPDRGHSYEQYF. CDR3 in DNA: TGTGCCAGCTCACCCGACAGGGGGCACTCCTACGAGCAGTACTTC. This sequence joins TRBV18 and TRBJ2-7; 10 nucleotides match TRBD1. Germline trimming cut 3 bases from V and 0 bases from J; bases unmatched to any gene: 2. Germline assignment: CDR1 KGHSH and CDR2 LQKENI. The CDR3 runs 15 residues.